This T cell receptor (beta chain) was observed in a study of early T cells in non-severe SARS-CoV-2 infection. This clonotype was seen repeatedly, ten times or more. Separate cDNA molecules each had unique molecular identifiers attached to them. A single record per CDR3 protein comes from TCRdb applying MiXCR to the 5' RACE reads. The sample contains more than 65,000 distinct CDR3 sequences, around 13% of which appear only once. The CDR3 is made up of 15 amino acids. The germline CDR1 and CDR2 sequences are MGHRA and YSYEKL. Between the trimmed V and J ends, which lost 2 bases and 4 bases, there was a span of 12 bases.

The TCR sequence derives from an adult who was a healthcare worker with PCR-confirmed SARS-CoV-2 infection or an uninfected control (not recorded which). The chain combines TRBV4-1 with TRBJ2-1; D unresolved. The material sequenced was whole blood. The CDR3 region is CASSQIVNSYNEQFF. The CDR3 DNA follows: TGCGCCAGCAGCCAAATAGTAAACTCTTACAATGAGCAGTTCTTC.